The 20 T cell receptor beta chains given below trace back to one sample, sequenced in a study of blood T cell repertoires in COVID-19. The table came from immunoSEQ multiplex PCR; TCRdb's copy has only in-frame clones and leaves some out. This table has roughly 130,000 clones, about 74% appearing once. Sequenced sample: peripheral blood. These receptors were taken from a man between 45 and 60 years old with acute or convalescent COVID-19.

The chain recombines TRBV6-4 with TRBJ2-1; TRBD2 aligns across 15 bases. The CDR3 extends over 15 amino acids. V trimming: 3 bases; J trimming: 9 bases; junction bases outside the gene matches: 3. Germline assignment: CDR1 MRHNA and CDR2 SNTAGT. The DNA of the CDR3 is TGTGCCAGCAGTGAGACGGGACTAGCGGGGGGTGAGCAGTTCTTC. Translation: CASSETGLAGGEQFF.

The chain combines TRBV5-5 with TRBJ2-7, with a weak D call TRBD2 (5 bases). The CDR3 length is 13 residues. The ends were cut back, 2 bases at V and 3 bases at J, with 9 bases in the middle. Germline V gene lookup returns CDR1 SGHKS and CDR2 YYEKEE (reference sequence). CDR3 residues: CASSFGRDYEQYV. The CDR3 DNA sequence: TGTGCCAGCAGCTTCGGACGGGACTACGAGCAGTACGTC.

This rearrangement joins TRBV19 to TRBJ1-1; 9 positions match TRBD1. This CDR3 contains 16 residues. V was clipped by 5 bases and J by 4 bases; unmatched bases: 11. Germline V gene lookup returns CDR1 LNHDA and CDR2 SQIVND (reference sequence). CDR3: CASSLNRGRIGTEAFF. As DNA, the CDR3 is TGTGCCAGTAGTCTAAACAGGGGGCGCATAGGCACTGAAGCTTTCTTT.

V and J are TRBV19 and TRBJ1-5; TRBD1 aligns across 11 bases. The CDR3 extends over 18 amino acids. Losses at the gene ends were 5 bases for V and 2 bases for J; bases not matched to a gene: 11. Germline CDR1 LNHDA, CDR2 SQIVND (reference sequence). For the CDR3, the DNA is TGTGCCAGTAGTGAGGACAGGGGGCCCATCGGTGGCAATCAGCCCCAGCATTTT. Its protein product is CASSEDRGPIGGNQPQHF. The variable domain in full, with the rest retrieved from reference TRBV19 and TRBJ1-5, is DGGITQSPKYLFRKEGQNVTLSCEQNLNHDAMYWYRQDPGQGLRLIYYSQIVNDFQKGDIAEGYSVSREKKESFPLTVTSAQKNPTAFYLCASSEDRGPIGGNQPQHFGDGTRLSIL.

This chain joins TRBV24-1 and TRBJ1-2; 7 positions agree with TRBD1. V gave up 2 bases and J gave up 5 bases; unmatched junction bases: 19. Per germline, CDR1 KGHDR and CDR2 SFDVKD. The CDR3 loop spans 19 amino acids. As DNA, the CDR3 is TGTGCCACCAGTGATTCTCGGACAGGCCAAACCACCTCCTCGTATGGCTACACCTTC. The encoded protein is CATSDSRTGQTTSSYGYTF.

The V call is TRBV5-1, the J call TRBJ1-4, with 9 bases fitting TRBD1. Trimming cost V 6 bases and J 7 bases; bases outside gene matches: 7. This CDR3 is 14 amino acids long. From germline, CDR1 is SGHRS and CDR2 YFSETQ. For the CDR3, the DNA is TGCGCCAGCAAGCGGGGACAGGGTGTTGAAAAACTGTTTTTT. It codes for CASKRGQGVEKLFF.

The chain links TRBV15 to TRBJ2-3, with 13 bases fitting TRBD2. The V and J ends lost 1 base and 1 base, in that order; junction bases with no gene match: 11. Germline CDR1 and CDR2: LNHNV and YYDKDF (reference sequence). The CDR3 totals 20 residues. The CDR3 DNA reads TGTGCCACCAGCAGAGCCCGAGGGACTAGCGGGGAGACACGCACAGATACGCAGTATTTT. Translation: CATSRARGTSGETRTDTQYF.

The V call is TRBV4-1, the J call TRBJ2-7; TRBD1 aligns across 7 bases. With 4 bases clipped from V and 4 bases from J, the junction kept 4 bases outside the gene matches. CDR1 and CDR2 (germline): MGHRA, YSYEKL. The CDR3 sequence is 13 residues long. This CDR3 reads CASSPPGQYEQYF. The CDR3 nucleotides read TGCGCCAGCAGCCCGCCGGGACAGTACGAGCAGTACTTC.

The rearrangement joins TRBV18 to TRBJ2-6, with D maybe TRBD2 (5 bases). Trimming pared 6 bases from V and 0 bases from J, leaving 6 bases between. The germline V gene has CDR1 KGHSH and CDR2 LQKENI. The CDR3 spans 14 residues. The DNA of the CDR3 is TGTGCCAGCTCCCGGGGCTCTGGGGCCAACGTCCTGACTTTC. This encodes CASSRGSGANVLTF.

The chain combines TRBV2 with TRBJ1-5; perhaps TRBD1 as D (6 bases). The CDR3 has 15 amino acids. Trimming pared 4 bases from V and 2 bases from J, leaving 12 bases between. From germline, CDR1 is SNHLY and CDR2 FYNNEI. The CDR3 DNA sequence: TGTGCCAGCAGTGTAGGACAGCAGGGCAATCAGCCCCAGCATTTT. Translating gives CASSVGQQGNQPQHF.

J is TRBJ2-6 and V is TRBV29-1; 7 bases align to TRBD1. CDR1 and CDR2 from the germline V gene are SQVTM and ANQGSEA. The CDR3 covers 13 residues. The V segment lost 6 bases and the J segment 2 bases; nucleotides outside the gene matches: 1. CDR3: CSVTGTGANVLTF. The CDR3 bases are TGCAGCGTGACAGGGACTGGGGCCAACGTCCTGACTTTC.

This clone appeared a few times. The V call is TRBV19, the J call TRBJ2-2; TRBD2 matches 14 bases. Per germline, CDR1 LNHDA and CDR2 SQIVND (reference sequence). V was pared by 3 bases and J by 4 bases, with 10 bases of the junction left unmatched. The CDR3 covers 19 residues. The CDR3 region is CASSIRSGLAGVSTGELFF. The CDR3 DNA reads TGTGCCAGTAGTATTAGATCGGGACTAGCGGGGGTGTCCACCGGGGAGCTGTTTTTT. The whole variable domain, filled in from reference TRBV19 and TRBJ2-2, reads DGGITQSPKYLFRKEGQNVTLSCEQNLNHDAMYWYRQDPGQGLRLIYYSQIVNDFQKGDIAEGYSVSREKKESFPLTVTSAQKNPTAFYLCASSIRSGLAGVSTGELFFGEGSRLTVL.

Only a few counts were recorded for this clone. The rearrangement joins TRBV11-2 to TRBJ2-7; 7 bases match TRBD1. CDR3 length: 16 residues. The J segment lost 0 bases and the V segment lost 1 base, leaving 6 bases of the junction unmatched. Germline loops: CDR1 SGHAT, CDR2 FQNNGV. Here the CDR3 reads CASSLGPGQSSYEQYF. In DNA, the CDR3 is TGTGCCAGCAGCTTAGGACCGGGACAGAGCTCCTACGAGCAGTACTTC.

This rearrangement joins TRBV6-1 to TRBJ1-5; the D is unclear. Trimming left V 6 bases short and J 11 bases short, with 17 bases between. Germline CDR1 MNHNS, CDR2 SASEGT. The CDR3 length is 13 residues. The CDR3 protein is CASSRGSQVSQHF. The CDR3, as DNA: TGTGCCAGCAGCCGGGGATCCCAAGTGTCCCAGCATTTT.

The chain couples TRBV21-1 to TRBJ1-1; TRBD1, the table's D call, was not compared with the DNA. TRBV21-1 is marked as a pseudogene. This CDR3 comprises 16 residues. The CDR3 bases are TGTGCCAGCAGTCGAGGGGCGGACAGGGTGGACACTGAAGCTTTCTTT. Amino acid sequence: CASSRGADRVDTEAFF.

This chain's CDR3 is CASSVDSVPNEKLFF. CDR3 DNA: TGTGCCAGCAGTGTTGACAGCGTACCTAATGAAAAACTGTTTTTT. The gene calls are TRBV27 and TRBJ1-4, with D possibly matching TRBD1 (5 bases). Germline loops: CDR1 MNHEY, CDR2 SMNVEV (reference sequence). V was shortened by 5 bases and J by 3 bases, with 13 bases between the two germline ends. The CDR3 spans 15 residues.

The chain is built from TRBV5-4 and TRBJ2-2; D is perhaps TRBD2 (6 bases). The CDR3 covers 15 residues. V shed 5 bases and J shed 3 bases, with 14 bases lying between them. The germline CDR1 and CDR2 sequences are SGHNT and YYREEE (reference sequence). CDR3 sequence (DNA): TGTGCCAGCAGACCCGGGACTCGGGACACCGGGGAGCTGTTTTTT. This encodes CASRPGTRDTGELFF.

The chain is built from TRBV7-7 and TRBJ2-3, with D uncertain. This CDR3 region has 13 residues. Trimming took 5 bases from V and 3 from J, leaving 9 bases between them. Per the germline V gene, CDR1 is SSHAT and CDR2 is FNYEAQ (reference sequence). In DNA form, the CDR3 reads TGTGCCAGCAGCGCTCAACGGACAGATACGCAGTATTTT. This gives the protein CASSAQRTDTQYF.

This chain uses TRBV4-1 with TRBJ1-5, with a weak D call TRBD1 (5 bases). This CDR3 is built from 17 residues. Trimming shortened V by 1 base and J by 4 bases, and 17 bases separated the two germline ends. Germline V CDR1 and CDR2: MGHRA, YSYEKL. The CDR3 loop is CASSQVFGGFTNQPQHF. CDR3 nucleotides: TGCGCCAGCAGCCAAGTATTCGGGGGGTTTACGAATCAGCCCCAGCATTTT.

This chain links TRBV5-4 with TRBJ2-1, with TRBD1 matching 9 bases. There are 15 residues in the CDR3. Germline CDR1 SGHNT, CDR2 YYREEE (reference sequence). Trimming took 7 bases from V and 4 from J; bases not matched to a gene: 9. CDR3 sequence (DNA): TGTGCCAGCGGGAACGGGACAGGGACATACAATGAGCAGTTCTTC. Amino acid sequence: CASGNGTGTYNEQFF.